Sequencing of this TCR beta chain was carried out in a study of T cell changes during pregnancy in multiple sclerosis. The germline CDR1 and CDR2 sequences are MGHRA and YSYEKL. The CDR3 has 15 residues. V lost 0 bases and J lost 0, with 9 bases in between. TCRdb keeps only in-frame clones here, not all; method: immunoSEQ multiplex PCR. The sample lists roughly 36,000 clones, 91% seen once, with roughly 6% in the top ten. Sequences were derived from CD8+ T cells from peripheral blood mononuclear cells, sampled in the second trimester of pregnancy. The chain joins TRBV4-1 to TRBJ2-7; D is possibly TRBD1 (6 bases). This receptor was identified in a female donor with multiple sclerosis, enrolled in a pregnancy study. CDR3: CASSQDPRGSYEQYF. CDR3 bases: TGCGCCAGCAGCCAAGATCCCAGGGGCTCCTACGAGCAGTACTTC.